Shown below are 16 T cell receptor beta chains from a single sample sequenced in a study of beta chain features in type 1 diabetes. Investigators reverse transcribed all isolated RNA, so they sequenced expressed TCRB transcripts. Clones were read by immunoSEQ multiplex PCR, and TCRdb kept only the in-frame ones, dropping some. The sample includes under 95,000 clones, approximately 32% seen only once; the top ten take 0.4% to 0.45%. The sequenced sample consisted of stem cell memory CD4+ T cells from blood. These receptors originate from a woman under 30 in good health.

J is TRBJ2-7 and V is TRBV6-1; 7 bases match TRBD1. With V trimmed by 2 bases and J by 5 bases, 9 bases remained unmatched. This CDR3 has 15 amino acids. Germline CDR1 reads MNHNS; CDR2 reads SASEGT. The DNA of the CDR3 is TGTGCCAGCAGTGAACAGGCAGGGGGTTTGGACGAGCAGTACTTC. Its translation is CASSEQAGGLDEQYF.

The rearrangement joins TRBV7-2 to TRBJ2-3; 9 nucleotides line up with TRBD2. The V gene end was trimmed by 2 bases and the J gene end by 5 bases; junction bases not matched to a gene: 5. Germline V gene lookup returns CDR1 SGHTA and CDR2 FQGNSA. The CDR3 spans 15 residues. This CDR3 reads CASSLTSGPEDTQYF. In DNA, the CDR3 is TGTGCCAGCAGCTTAACTAGCGGGCCCGAAGATACGCAGTATTTT.

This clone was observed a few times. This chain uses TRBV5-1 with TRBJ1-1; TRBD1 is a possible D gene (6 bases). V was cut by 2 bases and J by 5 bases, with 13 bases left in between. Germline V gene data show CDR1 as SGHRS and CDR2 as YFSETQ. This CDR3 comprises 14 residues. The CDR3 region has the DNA TGCGCCAGCAGCTTTGGACAGCGAGGAACTGAAGCTTTCTTT. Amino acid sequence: CASSFGQRGTEAFF.

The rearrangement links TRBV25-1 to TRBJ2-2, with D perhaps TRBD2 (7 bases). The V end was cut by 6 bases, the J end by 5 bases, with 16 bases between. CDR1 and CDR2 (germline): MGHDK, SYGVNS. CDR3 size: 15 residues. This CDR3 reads CASSPGGAGTGELFF. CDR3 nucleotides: TGTGCCAGCAGCCCTGGGGGGGCCGGGACCGGGGAGCTGTTTTTT.

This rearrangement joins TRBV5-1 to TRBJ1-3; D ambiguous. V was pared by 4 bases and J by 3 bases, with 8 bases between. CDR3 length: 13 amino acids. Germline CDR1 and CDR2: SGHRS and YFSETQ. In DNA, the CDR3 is TGCGCCAGCAGCCGCGATATTGGAAACACCATATATTTT. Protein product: CASSRDIGNTIYF.

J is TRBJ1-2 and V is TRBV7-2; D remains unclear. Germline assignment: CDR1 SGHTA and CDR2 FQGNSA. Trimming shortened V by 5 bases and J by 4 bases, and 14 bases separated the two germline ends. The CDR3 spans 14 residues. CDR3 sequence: CASSPGRDLYGYTF. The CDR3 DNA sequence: TGTGCCAGCAGCCCGGGGAGGGATCTCTATGGCTACACCTTC. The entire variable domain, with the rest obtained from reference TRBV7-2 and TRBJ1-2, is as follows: GAGVSQSPSNKVTEKGKDVELRCDPISGHTALYWYRQSLGQGLEFLIYFQGNSAPDKSGLPSDRFSAERTGGSVSTLTIQRTQQEDSAVYLCASSPGRDLYGYTFGSGTRLTVV.

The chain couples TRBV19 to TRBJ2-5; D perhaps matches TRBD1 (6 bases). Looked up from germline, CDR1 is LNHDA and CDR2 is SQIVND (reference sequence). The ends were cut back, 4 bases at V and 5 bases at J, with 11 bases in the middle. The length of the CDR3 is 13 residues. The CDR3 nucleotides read TGTGCCAGTAGTACTGACAGGCTTGAGACCCAGTACTTC. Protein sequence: CASSTDRLETQYF.

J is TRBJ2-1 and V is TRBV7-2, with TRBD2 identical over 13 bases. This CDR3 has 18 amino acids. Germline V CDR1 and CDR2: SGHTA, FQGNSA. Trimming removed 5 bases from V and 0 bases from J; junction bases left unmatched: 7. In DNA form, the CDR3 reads TGTGCCAGCAGCCCAGGACTAGCGGGGGTAGCCTCCTACAATGAGCAGTTCTTC. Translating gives CASSPGLAGVASYNEQFF. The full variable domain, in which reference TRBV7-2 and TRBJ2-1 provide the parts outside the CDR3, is GAGVSQSPSNKVTEKGKDVELRCDPISGHTALYWYRQSLGQGLEFLIYFQGNSAPDKSGLPSDRFSAERTGGSVSTLTIQRTQQEDSAVYLCASSPGLAGVASYNEQFFGPGTRLTVL.

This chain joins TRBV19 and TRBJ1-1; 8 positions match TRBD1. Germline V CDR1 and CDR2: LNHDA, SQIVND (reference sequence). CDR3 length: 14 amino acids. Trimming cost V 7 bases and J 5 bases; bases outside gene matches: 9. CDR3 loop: CASTLRDRKTEAFF. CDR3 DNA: TGTGCCAGTACCCTCCGGGACAGGAAGACTGAAGCTTTCTTT. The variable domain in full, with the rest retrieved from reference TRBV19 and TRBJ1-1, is DGGITQSPKYLFRKEGQNVTLSCEQNLNHDAMYWYRQDPGQGLRLIYYSQIVNDFQKGDIAEGYSVSREKKESFPLTVTSAQKNPTAFYLCASTLRDRKTEAFFGQGTRLTVV.

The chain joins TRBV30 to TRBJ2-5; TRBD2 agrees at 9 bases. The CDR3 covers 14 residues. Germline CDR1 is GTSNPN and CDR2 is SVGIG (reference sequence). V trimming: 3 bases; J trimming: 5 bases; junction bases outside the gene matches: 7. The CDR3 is CAWSPGLASETQYF. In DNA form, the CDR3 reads TGTGCCTGGAGCCCGGGACTAGCTTCGGAGACCCAGTACTTC.

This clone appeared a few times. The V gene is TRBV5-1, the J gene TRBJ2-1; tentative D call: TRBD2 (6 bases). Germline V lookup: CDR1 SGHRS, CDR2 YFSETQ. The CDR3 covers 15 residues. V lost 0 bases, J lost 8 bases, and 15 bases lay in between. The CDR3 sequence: CASSLAPAGSDEQFF. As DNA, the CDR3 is TGCGCCAGCAGCTTGGCCCCGGCGGGGAGCGATGAGCAGTTCTTC. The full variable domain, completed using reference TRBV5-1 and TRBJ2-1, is KAGVTQTPRYLIKTRGQQVTLSCSPISGHRSVSWYQQTPGQGLQFLFEYFSETQRNKGNFPGRFSGRQFSNSRSEMNVSTLELGDSALYLCASSLAPAGSDEQFFGPGTRLTVL.

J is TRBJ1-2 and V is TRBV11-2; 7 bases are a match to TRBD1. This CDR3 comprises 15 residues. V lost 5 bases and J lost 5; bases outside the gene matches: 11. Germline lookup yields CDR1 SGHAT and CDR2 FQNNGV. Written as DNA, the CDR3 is TGTGCCAGCAGCCAGGGGTCAGGGGGAGTTTATGGCTACACCTTC. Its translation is CASSQGSGGVYGYTF.

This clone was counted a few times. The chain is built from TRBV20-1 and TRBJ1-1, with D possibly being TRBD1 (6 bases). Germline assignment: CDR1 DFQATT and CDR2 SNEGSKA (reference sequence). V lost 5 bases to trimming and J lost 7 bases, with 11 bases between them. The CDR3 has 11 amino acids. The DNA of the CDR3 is TGCAGTGCTGGAGGACAGTTTGAAGCTTTCTTT. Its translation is CSAGGQFEAFF.

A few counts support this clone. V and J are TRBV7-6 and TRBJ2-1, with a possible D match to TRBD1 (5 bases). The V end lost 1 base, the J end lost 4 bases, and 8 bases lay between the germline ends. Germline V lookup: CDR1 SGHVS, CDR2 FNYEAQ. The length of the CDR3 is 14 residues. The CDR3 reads CASSLGQRYNEQFF. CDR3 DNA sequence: TGTGCCAGCAGCTTAGGACAGCGATACAATGAGCAGTTCTTC.

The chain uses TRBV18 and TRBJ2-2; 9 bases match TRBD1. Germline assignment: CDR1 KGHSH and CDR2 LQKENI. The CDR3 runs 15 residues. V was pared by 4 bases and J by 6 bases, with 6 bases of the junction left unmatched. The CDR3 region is CASSRGTGLSGELFF. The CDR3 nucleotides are TGTGCCAGCTCACGTGGGACAGGGCTATCCGGGGAGCTGTTTTTT.

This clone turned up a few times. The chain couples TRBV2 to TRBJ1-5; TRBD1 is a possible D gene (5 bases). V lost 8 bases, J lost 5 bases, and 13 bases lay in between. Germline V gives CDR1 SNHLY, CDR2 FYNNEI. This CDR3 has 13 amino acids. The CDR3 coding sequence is TGTGCCAGCTCCGACAGTACCTATCAGCCCCAGCATTTT. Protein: CASSDSTYQPQHF.